Shown below are 29 T cell receptor beta chains from a single sample sequenced in a study of T-cell reconstitution after alpha-beta-depleted transplantation in children. A library of TCRbeta sequences, prepared with unique molecular identifiers, was generated. TCRdb re-analysed the PCR reads in MiXCR, keeping a single row per CDR3 protein. The sample has a few hundred thousand distinct CDR3 sequences, about a tenth seen once. The material sequenced was PBMCs from the stem cell graft donor, taken from the stem cell graft. All receptors come from a human donor who donated a stem cell graft to a child with acute lymphoblastic leukemia.

This clonotype appeared a few times. This sequence joins TRBV7-9 and TRBJ2-5; D is perhaps TRBD1 or TRBD2 (5 bases each). V lost 7 bases and J 2 bases, leaving 17 bases between the germline ends. The length of the CDR3 is 15 residues. CDR1 and CDR2 (germline): SEHNR, FQNEAQ (reference sequence). CDR3 loop: CASTTEGRKQETQYF. CDR3 DNA: TGTGCCAGCACCACCGAGGGACGGAAACAAGAGACCCAGTACTTC.

This clonotype was picked up many times. The genes are TRBV20-1 and TRBJ2-7; 9 bases are a match to TRBD2. This CDR3 has 14 amino acids. The trim removed 7 bases at V and 3 bases at J, leaving 10 bases unmatched. The germline V gene has CDR1 DFQATT and CDR2 SNEGSKA (reference sequence). The CDR3 DNA reads as TGCAGTGTTCCACTTGGGACTAGCTACTACGAGCAGTACTTC. This translates into CSVPLGTSYYEQYF.

This clonotype has only a few counts. This rearrangement joins TRBV7-8 to TRBJ2-7; 8 bases fit TRBD2. The CDR3 loop spans 15 amino acids. Germline trimming cut 1 base from V and 0 bases from J; bases unmatched to any gene: 2. The V gene's germline CDR1 is SGHVS and CDR2 FQNEAQ. The CDR3 protein is CASSLERGYSYEQYF. CDR3 nucleotides: TGTGCCAGCAGCTTAGAGCGGGGGTACTCCTACGAGCAGTACTTC.

This clonotype was seen a few times. V and J are TRBV7-2 and TRBJ2-5, with 11 bases aligning to TRBD2. The germline V gene has CDR1 SGHTA and CDR2 FQGNSA. The V gene end was trimmed by 7 bases and the J gene end by 2 bases; junction bases not matched to a gene: 6. This CDR3 region has 15 residues. Written as DNA, the CDR3 is TGTGCCAGCAAGGGACTAGCGGCACCACAAGAGACCCAGTACTTC. Protein: CASKGLAAPQETQYF.

This clonotype was seen more than once but under ten times. The rearrangement uses TRBV7-2 and TRBJ1-2, with D unresolved. The CDR3 extends over 12 amino acids. Germline V CDR1 and CDR2: SGHTA, FQGNSA. The V and J ends lost 1 base and 8 bases respectively, with 8 bases between them. The CDR3, as DNA: TGTGCCAGCAGCTTAGATAGTTGGGGCTACACCTTC. This sequence encodes CASSLDSWGYTF.

CDR3 sequence (DNA): TGTGCCAGCAGCTTTACCAAAGACAAGACCGATAGCAATCAGCCCCAGCATTTT. Translated: CASSFTKDKTDSNQPQHF. This chain links TRBV5-6 with TRBJ1-5, with no clear D. CDR1 SGHDT and CDR2 YYEEEE come from the germline V gene. The V end was cut by 2 bases, the J end by 0 bases, with 18 bases between. The CDR3 spans 18 residues.

V is TRBV5-1 and J is TRBJ2-7; D is unresolved. This CDR3 has 16 residues. V was clipped by 0 bases and J by 0 bases, with 13 bases between them. Per the germline V gene, CDR1 is SGHRS and CDR2 is YFSETQ. The DNA of the CDR3 is TGCGCCAGCAGCTTGGACCCCGGCGGAACCTCCTACGAGCAGTACTTC. Protein product: CASSLDPGGTSYEQYF.

The chain uses TRBV7-6 and TRBJ1-5, with a weak D call TRBD1 (5 bases). The germline CDR1 and CDR2 sequences are SGHVS and FNYEAQ. Trimming took 2 bases from V and 3 from J, leaving 14 bases between them. CDR3 length: 16 residues. CDR3 loop: CASSLSPGENNQPQHF. The CDR3 region has the DNA TGTGCCAGCAGCTTATCACCGGGGGAAAACAATCAGCCCCAGCATTTT.

This clonotype has ten or more counts. The rearrangement links TRBV20-1 to TRBJ1-5; D is unclear. V was pared by 4 bases and J by 7 bases, with 14 bases between. Germline V gives CDR1 DFQATT, CDR2 SNEGSKA (reference sequence). The CDR3 has 13 residues. CDR3 protein: CSAKRRGDQPQHF. Written as DNA, the CDR3 is TGCAGTGCTAAGCGACGGGGAGACCAGCCCCAGCATTTT.

The rearrangement links TRBV18 to TRBJ1-1; D is uncertain. Trimming cost V 0 bases and J 7 bases, with 12 bases left between them. The germline CDR1 and CDR2 sequences are KGHSH and LQKENI. The CDR3 is 14 residues long. The CDR3 sequence is CASSPPSRPYEAFF. DNA of the CDR3: TGTGCCAGCTCACCACCTAGTAGGCCCTATGAAGCTTTCTTT. Full variable domain (rest looked up from reference TRBV18 and TRBJ1-1): NAGVMQNPRHLVRRRGQEARLRCSPMKGHSHVYWYRQLPEEGLKFMVYLQKENIIDESGMPKERFSAEFPKEGPSILRIQQVVRGDSAAYFCASSPPSRPYEAFFGQGTRLTVV.

The chain has TRBV15 and TRBJ1-2; TRBD1 matches 10 bases. Trimming took 0 bases from V and 1 from J; bases not matched to a gene: 5. Germline V gives CDR1 LNHNV, CDR2 YYDKDF (reference sequence). The CDR3 has 17 amino acids. CDR3 sequence reads: CATSRDRTGGGNYGYTF. The CDR3 DNA sequence: TGTGCCACCAGCAGAGACAGGACAGGGGGAGGTAACTATGGCTACACCTTC.

The gene calls are TRBV7-7 and TRBJ2-3; 8 nucleotides match TRBD1. The trim removed 5 bases at V and 0 bases at J, leaving 4 bases unmatched. There are 15 residues in the CDR3. CDR1 is SSHAT and CDR2 is FNYEAQ in the germline V gene (reference sequence). The CDR3 sequence is CASSETGGSTDTQYF. CDR3 nucleotides: TGTGCCAGCAGCGAAACAGGGGGTAGCACAGATACGCAGTATTTT.

The CDR3 DNA reads TGTGCCAGCAGCCAAGGGACCCTAAGAAACGAGCAGTACTTC. Protein: CASSQGTLRNEQYF. V gene TRBV4-2 combines with J gene TRBJ2-7; D is uncertain. The CDR3 sequence is 14 residues long. CDR1 LGHNA and CDR2 YNFKEQ come from the germline V gene. V shed 1 base and J shed 5 bases, with 12 bases lying between them.

This clonotype was counted at least ten times. This sequence joins TRBV5-1 and TRBJ2-2; the match to TRBD1 covers 7 bases. From germline, CDR1 is SGHRS and CDR2 YFSETQ. V lost 0 bases to trimming and J lost 2 bases; unmatched junction nucleotides: 4. This CDR3 has 16 amino acids. CDR3 DNA sequence: TGCGCCAGCAGCTTGGTAGGGACAGCAAACACCGGGGAGCTGTTTTTT. It translates to CASSLVGTANTGELFF.

This chain links TRBV9 with TRBJ1-1; 7 nucleotides match TRBD1. V lost 3 bases, J lost 7 bases, and 9 bases stayed unmatched. The CDR3 consists of 14 residues. Germline loops: CDR1 SGDLS, CDR2 YYNGEE. As DNA, the CDR3 is TGTGCCAGCAGCGGAGGAGGGACAGTAGGTGAAGCTTTCTTT. Its translation: CASSGGGTVGEAFF.

Regarding this clonotype: The CDR3 end shows no conserved phenylalanine or tryptophan, and so a read error is likely. This sequence joins TRBV5-1 and TRBJ2-7, with D possibly TRBD2 on 5 matching bases. The CDR3 runs to 15 residues. The V and J ends lost 0 bases and 6 bases respectively, with 16 bases between them. The V gene's germline CDR1 is SGHRS and CDR2 YFSETQ. In DNA, the CDR3 is TGCGCCAGCAGCTTGGCCGAGCTAGCTTTATCCGAGCAGTACTAC. It encodes CASSLAELALSEQYY.

This clonotype showed up just a few times. This rearrangement joins TRBV11-2 to TRBJ1-1; 9 bases match TRBD1. This CDR3 contains 19 residues. Germline CDR1 and CDR2: SGHAT and FQNNGV. The V segment lost 5 bases and the J segment 5 bases; nucleotides outside the gene matches: 21. The CDR3 region has the DNA TGTGCCAGCAGCCCTCAGACCGGGACAGGGAAGATCGGGGCGACTGAAGCTTTCTTT. This translates into CASSPQTGTGKIGATEAFF.

The chain carries TRBV15 and TRBJ1-1, with a possible D match to TRBD1 (5 bases). Deletions cut 4 bases from V and 0 bases from J, with 12 bases between. The CDR3 runs 15 residues. Looked up from germline, CDR1 is LNHNV and CDR2 is YYDKDF (reference sequence). CDR3 protein: CATSKINRMNTEAFF. CDR3 DNA: TGTGCCACCAGCAAAATCAACAGGATGAACACTGAAGCTTTCTTT.

In its sample, this clonotype was seen many times. The chain couples TRBV5-1 to TRBJ1-1, with 7 bases identical to TRBD1. Germline CDR1 and CDR2: SGHRS and YFSETQ. V gave up 4 bases and J gave up 1 base; unmatched junction bases: 7. The CDR3 has 15 residues. The CDR3 here is CASSVTGTANTEAFF. The CDR3 region has the DNA TGCGCCAGCAGCGTGACCGGGACAGCGAACACTGAAGCTTTCTTT.

The gene calls are TRBV20-1 and TRBJ1-2; TRBD1 matches 8 bases. The CDR3 has 14 residues. Looked up from germline, CDR1 is DFQATT and CDR2 is SNEGSKA (reference sequence). Trimming cost V 5 bases and J 0 bases; bases outside gene matches: 5. CDR3 DNA: TGCAGTGCTTACAGGGGGGAGGCTAACTATGGCTACACCTTC. It is translated as CSAYRGEANYGYTF.

This clonotype came up many times. This chain links TRBV10-3 with TRBJ2-2; D may be TRBD1 (6 bases). Between the trimmed V and J ends, which lost 3 bases and 6 bases, there was a span of 8 bases. The CDR3 loop spans 13 amino acids. The germline gives CDR1 ENHRY, CDR2 SYGVKD. The CDR3, as DNA: TGTGCCATCAGTGACAGGGGTGCCGGGGAGCTGTTTTTT. It codes for CAISDRGAGELFF.

This clonotype was detected many times. V gene TRBV6-2 or TRBV6-3 combines with J gene TRBJ2-1, with D possibly being TRBD1 (6 bases). The germline gives CDR1 MNHEY, CDR2 SVGEGT. Trimming removed 6 bases from V and 7 bases from J, with 16 bases in between. The CDR3 runs 14 residues. CDR3: CASRPTGTPNEQFF. Written as DNA, the CDR3 is TGTGCCAGCAGACCCACAGGGACCCCTAATGAGCAGTTCTTC.

This rearrangement joins TRBV20-1 to TRBJ2-3; the match to TRBD2 covers 11 bases. The ends lost 5 bases at V and 6 bases at J; junction bases unmatched: 13. The CDR3 has 16 amino acids. Germline V CDR1 and CDR2: DFQATT, SNEGSKA (reference sequence). CDR3 in amino acids: CSAPKNLAGGRDTQYF. Written as DNA, the CDR3 is TGCAGTGCTCCAAAAAACCTAGCGGGGGGTCGCGATACGCAGTATTTT.

This clonotype was picked up many times. V usage is TRBV11-2 and J usage is TRBJ2-3; no clear D. Germline values: CDR1 SGHAT, CDR2 FQNNGV. This CDR3 comprises 14 residues. Deletions cut 5 bases from V and 2 bases from J, with 11 bases between. CDR3 region: CASSQGIPTDTQYF. The CDR3 DNA follows: TGTGCCAGCAGCCAAGGGATTCCCACAGATACGCAGTATTTT.

This clonotype was picked up a small number of times. The chain recombines TRBV7-6 with TRBJ2-1, with D perhaps being TRBD1 or TRBD2 (6 bases each). This CDR3 spans 17 amino acids. V was clipped by 6 bases and J by 8 bases, with 26 bases between them. The germline CDR1 and CDR2 sequences are SGHVS and FNYEAQ. The DNA for the CDR3 is TGTGCCAGCAGTTTTAGGCGTATCGGGGGCAGAGGGGATGAGCAGTTCTTC. Translating it yields CASSFRRIGGRGDEQFF. Together with reference TRBV7-6 and TRBJ2-1, the CDR3 gives the full variable domain: GAGVSQSPRYKVTKRGQDVALRCDPISGHVSLYWYRQALGQGPEFLTYFNYEAQQDKSGLPNDRFSAERPEGSISTLTIQRTEQRDSAMYRCASSFRRIGGRGDEQFFGPGTRLTVL.

J is TRBJ2-3 and V is TRBV7-6; TRBD2 matches at 8 bases. This CDR3 spans 17 amino acids. J gave up 0 bases and V 2 bases, and 7 bases lay outside the gene matches. Germline assignment: CDR1 SGHVS and CDR2 FNYEAQ. The CDR3, as DNA: TGTGCCAGCAGCTTAATCTTTGCGGGGGGAAGCACAGATACGCAGTATTTT. Its translation: CASSLIFAGGSTDTQYF. Based on the CDR3 plus reference TRBV7-6 and TRBJ2-3, the full variable domain is GAGVSQSPRYKVTKRGQDVALRCDPISGHVSLYWYRQALGQGPEFLTYFNYEAQQDKSGLPNDRFSAERPEGSISTLTIQRTEQRDSAMYRCASSLIFAGGSTDTQYFGPGTRLTVL.

This clonotype was observed at least ten times. The rearrangement links TRBV5-1 to TRBJ1-6; TRBD1 matches at 7 bases. This CDR3 comprises 15 residues. J was trimmed by 7 bases and V by 2 bases; bases with no gene match: 6. Per the germline V gene, CDR1 is SGHRS and CDR2 is YFSETQ. Written as DNA, the CDR3 is TGCGCCAGCAGCTTACAGGGGTTAGGGAATTCACCCCTCCACTTT. Translated: CASSLQGLGNSPLHF.

This clonotype was seen ten or more times. The V gene is TRBV24-1, the J gene TRBJ2-1; D not resolved. The germline V gene encodes CDR1 KGHDR and CDR2 SFDVKD. V dropped 0 bases and J dropped 10 bases, with 6 bases sitting between them. The CDR3 consists of 12 residues. CDR3 loop: CATSDLVGEQFF. CDR3 coding DNA: TGTGCCACCAGTGATTTGGTTGGGGAGCAGTTCTTC.

The chain uses TRBV12-3 or TRBV12-4 and TRBJ1-2; 9 bases fit TRBD1. The trim removed 5 bases at V and 7 bases at J, leaving 8 bases unmatched. This CDR3 comprises 14 residues. This CDR3 reads CASSQIQGASGYTF. The CDR3 nucleotides read TGTGCCAGCAGTCAGATACAGGGGGCGAGTGGCTACACCTTC.